The 26 T cell receptor beta chains below come from one sample, sequenced in a study of blood T cell repertoires in COVID-19 (dated by TCRdb to the early 2020s). Receptor libraries were prepared by the immunoSEQ multiplex PCR assay. The clones in this table, taken by TCRdb from immuneACCESS, are in-frame only. Not every clone is retained; where verified, under half of the shortfall comes from an unresolved V gene, and the cause of the rest is unknown. The sample records some 160,000 clones, around 76% of which are singletons. Roughly 4.3% of the sample belongs to the ten largest clones. The sequenced sample consisted of peripheral blood. These receptors came from a man aged 55-75 years with acute or convalescent COVID-19.

This chain joins TRBV7-3 and TRBJ1-3; D is uncertain. This CDR3 is built from 13 residues. Looked up from germline, CDR1 is SGHTA and CDR2 is FQGTGA. V was trimmed by 8 bases and J by 1 base, leaving 9 bases between them. Written as DNA, the CDR3 is TGTGCCAGCGGGCCTTCTTCTGGAAACACCATATATTTT. It is translated as CASGPSSGNTIYF.

The J gene is TRBJ1-4, the V gene TRBV18; TRBD1 aligns across 8 bases. The CDR3 consists of 16 residues. Germline V gene sequence: CDR1 KGHSH, CDR2 LQKENI. Trimming removed 2 bases from V and 7 bases from J; junction bases left unmatched: 9. CDR3: CASSPSMTGVGEKLFF. CDR3 DNA sequence: TGTGCCAGCTCACCATCTATGACAGGGGTTGGTGAAAAACTGTTTTTT.

This chain joins TRBV25-1 and TRBJ2-3, with TRBD2 identical over 13 bases. In germline, CDR1 is MGHDK, CDR2 SYGVNS. This CDR3 contains 16 residues. The trim removed 2 bases at V and 2 bases at J, leaving 1 base unmatched. DNA for the CDR3: TGTGCCAGCAGTGAAACTAGCGGGAGGGCCACAGATACGCAGTATTTT. Translating it yields CASSETSGRATDTQYF.

The V and J genes are TRBV28 and TRBJ1-2; D possibly corresponds to TRBD1 (5 bases). V was cut by 3 bases and J by 0 bases, with 11 bases left in between. CDR1 MDHEN and CDR2 SYDVKM come from the germline V gene. The CDR3 has 15 residues. In DNA form, the CDR3 reads TGTGCCAGCAGTTTCGACAGTCTACCTAACTATGGCTACACCTTC. This gives the protein CASSFDSLPNYGYTF.

The chain links TRBV30 to TRBJ2-1; 8 positions agree with TRBD2. Germline values: CDR1 GTSNPN, CDR2 SVGIG (reference sequence). The CDR3 totals 14 residues. After removal of 3 bases from V and 3 bases from J, the junction contained 4 bases not matched to a gene. The CDR3 DNA reads as TGTGCCTGGAGACTAGCGGTCAACTACAATGAGCAGTTCTTC. This sequence encodes CAWRLAVNYNEQFF.

This chain connects TRBV4-1 to TRBJ2-7, with 9 bases aligning to TRBD2. This CDR3 region has 18 residues. The V gene end was trimmed by 1 base and the J gene end by 3 bases; junction bases not matched to a gene: 13. Germline CDR1 MGHRA, CDR2 YSYEKL. In DNA, the CDR3 is TGCGCCAGCAGCCAAGGAACTAGCGGGTCCGGCCTGATCTACGAGCAGTACTTC. Protein sequence: CASSQGTSGSGLIYEQYF.

V and J are TRBV18 and TRBJ2-7; 8 bases fit TRBD2. Germline assignment: CDR1 KGHSH and CDR2 LQKENI. The CDR3 loop spans 16 amino acids. The junction had 12 bases not matched to a gene; V was cut back by 6 bases and J by 2 bases. The CDR3 DNA reads as TGTGCCAGCTCCTTTACTCCAAGCGGGAGCGCCTACGAGCAGTACTTC. Translated, it gives CASSFTPSGSAYEQYF. Looking up the rest from reference TRBV18 and TRBJ2-7 gives the full variable domain: NAGVMQNPRHLVRRRGQEARLRCSPMKGHSHVYWYRQLPEEGLKFMVYLQKENIIDESGMPKERFSAEFPKEGPSILRIQQVVRGDSAAYFCASSFTPSGSAYEQYFGPGTRLTVT.

V gene TRBV20-1 combines with J gene TRBJ2-3; 7 nucleotides match TRBD2. This CDR3 contains 14 residues. Trimming at V came to 4 bases and at J to 0 bases, leaving 4 bases not matched to a gene. CDR1 and CDR2 from the germline V gene are DFQATT and SNEGSKA (reference sequence). The CDR3 is CSATERDSTDTQYF. The CDR3 nucleotides read TGCAGTGCTACTGAGCGGGACAGCACAGATACGCAGTATTTT.

The gene calls are TRBV6-5 and TRBJ2-2, with 8 bases identical to TRBD2. Germline lookup yields CDR1 MNHEY and CDR2 SVGAGI. V lost 6 bases, J lost 3 bases, and 3 bases stayed unmatched. The CDR3 covers 14 residues. CDR3 DNA: TGTGCCAGCAGGAAGCGGGAGTACACCGGGGAGCTGTTTTTT. The encoded protein is CASRKREYTGELFF.

V and J are TRBV11-2 and TRBJ2-5; 8 bases match TRBD1. V was clipped by 3 bases and J by 5 bases; unmatched bases: 8. The CDR3 is made up of 15 amino acids. Germline V lookup: CDR1 SGHAT, CDR2 FQNNGV. The CDR3 nucleotides read TGTGCCAGCAGCTTTTTCTCGGACAGGGTGGAGACCCAGTACTTC. Amino acids: CASSFFSDRVETQYF.

V is TRBV3-1 (or the pseudogene TRBV3-2) and J is TRBJ1-5, with 7 bases that match TRBD1. CDR3 length: 14 residues. Germline loops: CDR1 LGHDT, CDR2 YNNKEL (reference sequence). Losses at the gene ends were 2 bases for V and 6 bases for J; bases not matched to a gene: 4. The CDR3 DNA sequence: TGTGCCAGCAGCCAATCAGGGGGAGTTCAGCCCCAGCATTTT. Protein: CASSQSGGVQPQHF.

The rearrangement joins TRBV5-4 to TRBJ2-3; 8 positions agree with TRBD2. V trimming: 0 bases; J trimming: 2 bases; junction bases outside the gene matches: 2. The germline gives CDR1 SGHNT, CDR2 YYREEE (reference sequence). The CDR3 sequence is 15 residues long. CDR3 sequence (DNA): TGTGCCAGCAGCTTGGGGACTAGCTACACAGATACGCAGTATTTT. As protein: CASSLGTSYTDTQYF.

The chain combines TRBV6-5 with TRBJ2-7; no definite D call. Germline loops: CDR1 MNHEY, CDR2 SVGAGI. This CDR3 is built from 14 residues. The V end lost 9 bases, the J end lost 0 bases, and 15 bases lay between the germline ends. The CDR3 is CASSIALSSYEQYF. DNA of the CDR3: TGTGCCAGTAGTATAGCCCTGAGCTCCTACGAGCAGTACTTC.

The rearrangement uses TRBV15 and TRBJ2-3, with TRBD2 identical over 11 bases. Looked up from germline, CDR1 is LNHNV and CDR2 is YYDKDF (reference sequence). The CDR3 loop spans 13 amino acids. J gave up 6 bases and V 6 bases, and 2 bases lay outside the gene matches. In DNA, the CDR3 is TGTGCCACCAGGACTAGCGGGAAGGATACGCAGTATTTT. This encodes CATRTSGKDTQYF.

The genes are TRBV2 and TRBJ2-7; 9 positions agree with TRBD2. Per germline, CDR1 SNHLY and CDR2 FYNNEI. Losses at the gene ends were 6 bases for V and 4 bases for J; bases not matched to a gene: 4. The CDR3 runs to 13 residues. The chain's CDR3 is CASRREGPYEQYF. The CDR3 nucleotides are TGTGCCAGCAGGCGGGAGGGCCCGTACGAGCAGTACTTC. Looking up the rest from reference TRBV2 and TRBJ2-7 gives the full variable domain: EPEVTQTPSHQVTQMGQEVILRCVPISNHLYFYWYRQILGQKVEFLVSFYNNEISEKSEIFDDQFSVERPDGSNFTLKIRSTKLEDSAMYFCASRREGPYEQYFGPGTRLTVT.

The chain employs TRBV19 and TRBJ1-2; D possibly corresponds to TRBD1 (6 bases). The V end lost 7 bases, the J end lost 2 bases, and 17 bases lay between the germline ends. CDR3 length: 15 amino acids. CDR1 is LNHDA, CDR2 SQIVND, per germline (reference sequence). The CDR3 sequence: CASTPARGGNYGYTF. The CDR3 nucleotides are TGTGCCAGTACCCCTGCCCGGGGGGGCAACTATGGCTACACCTTC. Drawing the rest from reference TRBV19 and TRBJ1-2, the complete variable domain is DGGITQSPKYLFRKEGQNVTLSCEQNLNHDAMYWYRQDPGQGLRLIYYSQIVNDFQKGDIAEGYSVSREKKESFPLTVTSAQKNPTAFYLCASTPARGGNYGYTFGSGTRLTVV.

The genes are TRBV4-1 and TRBJ2-3; TRBD2 might be the D (7 bases). Germline CDR1 and CDR2: MGHRA and YSYEKL. Trimming stripped 3 bases from V and 0 bases from J, with 10 bases between. The CDR3 is made up of 15 amino acids. In DNA form, the CDR3 reads TGCGCCAGCAGCCAGGGGGGGGCCAGCACAGATACGCAGTATTTT. Amino acid sequence: CASSQGGASTDTQYF.

A word on this clone: Different DNA sequences within this sample yield the same CDR3. V gene TRBV7-2 combines with J gene TRBJ2-7; D might be TRBD1 (6 bases). The CDR3 covers 14 residues. Germline V gene sequence: CDR1 SGHTA, CDR2 FQGNSA. The V gene lost 4 bases and the J gene lost 0 bases, with 10 bases spanning the gap. CDR3 DNA: TGTGCCAGCAGCTCTCAGACAGGCTCCTACGAGCAGTACTTC. This codes for CASSSQTGSYEQYF.

The CDR3 region has the DNA TGTGCCAGCAGTGAAATGGCTGGCACCCTAGGAGAGCAGTACTTC. Translating it yields CASSEMAGTLGEQYF. The chain uses TRBV6-1 and TRBJ2-7; D is unclear. Between the trimmed V and J ends, which lost 2 bases and 7 bases, there was a span of 18 bases. The CDR3 consists of 15 residues. Germline V CDR1 and CDR2: MNHNS, SASEGT.

The rearrangement links TRBV19 to TRBJ2-7; no clear D gene. The CDR3 has 14 amino acids. V was shortened by 4 bases and J by 2 bases, with 12 bases between the two germline ends. Looked up from germline, CDR1 is LNHDA and CDR2 is SQIVND (reference sequence). Here the CDR3 DNA reads TGTGCCAGTAGTACTGCTTTGAGGCCCTACGAGCAGTACTTC. Its protein product is CASSTALRPYEQYF.

The V call is TRBV7-9, the J call TRBJ1-1, with a possible D match to TRBD1 (6 bases). CDR1 and CDR2 from the germline V gene are SEHNR and FQNEAQ (reference sequence). The CDR3 is made up of 15 amino acids. The V and J ends lost 2 bases and 5 bases respectively, with 15 bases between them. The CDR3 region has the DNA TGTGCCAGCAGCTTACCCCGGGGGGCAGGGACTGAAGCTTTCTTT. As protein: CASSLPRGAGTEAFF.

The chain employs TRBV6-5 and TRBJ1-2; 11 bases are a match to TRBD1. V lost 2 bases to trimming and J lost 4 bases; unmatched junction nucleotides: 6. Germline lookup yields CDR1 MNHEY and CDR2 SVGAGI. The CDR3 contains 16 residues. For the CDR3, the DNA is TGTGCCAGCAGTTACAGGGACAGGGGGGGCAGCTATGGCTACACCTTC. Its translation is CASSYRDRGGSYGYTF.

The V gene is TRBV11-3, the J gene TRBJ2-3, with D maybe TRBD1 (5 bases). The CDR3 length is 15 residues. CDR1 is SGHNT and CDR2 is YENEEA in the germline V gene. The V end was cut by 1 base, the J end by 3 bases, with 11 bases between. The DNA of the CDR3 is TGTGCCAGCAGCTTAGGCCCAGGGCGGACAGATACGCAGTATTTT. Amino acids: CASSLGPGRTDTQYF.

The rearrangement joins TRBV2 to TRBJ2-7; 11 bases are shared with TRBD2. The CDR3 spans 14 residues. Germline CDR1 and CDR2: SNHLY and FYNNEI. V gave up 4 bases and J gave up 5 bases; unmatched junction bases: 4. The DNA for the CDR3 is TGTGCCAGCAGTGTTAGCGGGAGGGTCCACGAGCAGTACTTC. Protein product: CASSVSGRVHEQYF.

The chain has TRBV27 and TRBJ1-2; no clear D gene. The length of the CDR3 is 15 residues. V was trimmed by 4 bases and J by 5 bases, leaving 17 bases between them. Germline V gene lookup returns CDR1 MNHEY and CDR2 SMNVEV (reference sequence). The CDR3: CASSSSRRIRYGYTF. CDR3 in DNA: TGTGCCAGCAGTTCCTCCAGGAGGATACGGTATGGCTACACCTTC.

V is TRBV19 and J is TRBJ2-1; D is possibly TRBD1 (6 bases). V shed 6 bases and J shed 3 bases, with 15 bases lying between them. The CDR3 covers 15 residues. CDR1 and CDR2 (germline): LNHDA, SQIVND (reference sequence). CDR3 DNA: TGTGCCAGTAGGGAGGACAGTAAGTTCTACAATGAGCAGTTCTTC. Its protein product is CASREDSKFYNEQFF.